A selection of T cell receptor beta chains follows, all from one sample in a study of cytomegalovirus exposure and HLA in healthy donors. The protocol was immunoSEQ multiplex PCR, while the TCRdb copy is restricted to in-frame clones and leaves out a portion. The sample consists of fewer than 200,000 clones, roughly four fifths of them appearing once. Sequenced: PBMCs. Source of these receptors: a woman aged 25 to 45 in good health and CMV-seronegative. Each CDR3 is given with its conserved first and last residue. The order of the fields is J gene, D gene, clone size, V gene, CDR3 protein, CDR3 DNA. D genes are given only for firm matches. Not all rows give a size; the values are once, few, many and, for expanded clones, a class.

>TRBJ1-1|.|.|TRBV7-9
CASSLLGTAKGDTEAFF
TGTGCCAGCAGCTTATTAGGGACGGCGAAGGGGGACACTGAAGCTTTCTTT
>TRBJ2-1|TRBD2|.|TRBV19
CASSIFVPGLAGDSSYNEQFF
TGTGCCAGTAGTATTTTCGTCCCGGGACTAGCTGGAGATAGCTCCTACAATGAGCAGTTCTTC
>TRBJ2-7|.|.|TRBV28
CASSDDDTPYEQYF
TGTGCCAGCAGTGACGATGACACCCCCTACGAGCAGTACTTC
>TRBJ2-3|TRBD1|.|TRBV4-3
CASSQVEGAGTDTQYF
TGCGCCAGCAGCCAAGTTGAGGGGGCTGGCACAGATACGCAGTATTTT
>TRBJ2-1|TRBD1|.|TRBV5-1
CASGIPGQNYNEQFF
TGCGCCAGCGGAATTCCGGGACAGAACTACAATGAGCAGTTCTTC
>TRBJ2-2|.|.|TRBV27
CASTARGAVRTGELFF
TGTGCCAGCACCGCCCGGGGGGCGGTTAGGACCGGGGAGCTGTTTTTT
>TRBJ1-1|TRBD1|.|TRBV7-2
CASSLTGTGGARSTEAFF
TGTGCCAGCAGCTTAACCGGGACAGGGGGCGCGAGGAGCACTGAAGCTTTCTTT
>TRBJ1-2|.|.|TRBV2
CASSDWGSGKYGYTF
TGTGCCAGCAGTGATTGGGGCAGTGGAAAGTATGGCTACACCTTC
>TRBJ2-7|.|.|TRBV28
CASSLGGQAYEQYF
TGTGCCAGCAGTTTAGGAGGGCAAGCGTACGAGCAGTACTTC
>TRBJ2-7|.|few|TRBV5-1
CASSLGTADTYEQYF
TGCGCCAGCAGCTTGGGCACAGCGGATACCTACGAGCAGTACTTC
>TRBJ2-7|.|few|TRBV4-1
CASSQVGLGSYEQYF
TGCGCCAGCAGCCAGGTGGGACTCGGCTCCTACGAGCAGTACTTC
>TRBJ1-2|TRBD1|.|TRBV27
CASSFRDRGLFGYTF
TGTGCCAGCAGTTTCCGGGACAGGGGGCTATTTGGCTACACCTTC
>TRBJ2-7|.|.|TRBV15
CATSREAGYEQYF
TGTGCCACCAGCAGAGAAGCAGGGTACGAGCAGTACTTC
>TRBJ2-7|TRBD1|.|TRBV28
CASSSSAGTGTYEQYF
TGTGCCAGCAGCTCTTCTGCGGGGACAGGGACCTACGAGCAGTACTTC
>TRBJ2-5|TRBD1|.|TRBV5-1
CASSHGQGAQETQYF
TGCGCCAGCAGCCACGGACAGGGGGCGCAAGAGACCCAGTACTTC
>TRBJ2-3|.|.|TRBV27
CASSLSRTLFTDTQYF
TGTGCCAGCAGTTTATCTAGGACTCTTTTCACAGATACGCAGTATTTT
>TRBJ2-7|.|.|TRBV7-8
CASSIQGALYEQYF
TGTGCCAGCAGCATACAGGGTGCGCTCTACGAGCAGTACTTC
>TRBJ2-1|.|.|TRBV9
CASSTQGSRVEQFF
TGTGCCAGCAGCACCCAAGGGAGTCGGGTTGAGCAGTTCTTC
>TRBJ2-7|TRBD1|.|TRBV7-9
CASSLVGTAYEQYF
TGTGCCAGCAGCTTAGTAGGGACAGCCTACGAGCAGTACTTC
>TRBJ2-1|.|few|TRBV18
CASSPQFLGLRESEQFF
TGTGCCAGCTCACCACAGTTTCTTGGGCTACGGGAAAGTGAGCAGTTCTTC
>TRBJ2-7|.|.|TRBV29-1
CSVVGRSGGGEQYF
TGCAGCGTTGTCGGCAGGTCGGGGGGCGGCGAGCAGTACTTC
>TRBJ2-7|TRBD1|.|TRBV5-1
CASSLNGQGGEQYF
TGCGCCAGCAGCTTGAACGGACAGGGTGGCGAGCAGTACTTC
>TRBJ2-2|.|few|TRBV10-3
CAISERGTGELFF
TGTGCCATCAGTGAGCGGGGGACCGGGGAGCTGTTTTTT
>TRBJ2-7|.|.|TRBV19
CASTPSLTSPPGEQYF
TGTGCCAGTACCCCCTCCCTGACTAGTCCACCCGGCGAGCAGTACTTC
>TRBJ2-2|.|.|TRBV14
CASSQRLDSAGAGELFF
TGTGCCAGCAGTCAAAGATTGGACAGTGCCGGGGCCGGGGAGCTGTTTTTT
>TRBJ1-1|.|once|TRBV4-3
CASSQDRLVGGLNTEAFF
TGCGCCAGCAGCCAAGATCGGCTCGTTGGGGGCTTGAACACTGAAGCTTTCTTT
>TRBJ2-7|TRBD2|.|TRBV7-2
CASSLGGSLGEGYEQYF
TGTGCCAGCAGCTTAGGAGGGTCTTTGGGGGAGGGGTACGAGCAGTACTTC
>TRBJ1-4|TRBD1|.|TRBV28
CASSPLDRAGEKLFF
TGTGCCAGCAGTCCACTGGACAGGGCAGGGGAAAAACTGTTTTTT
>TRBJ2-2|.|.|TRBV6-6
CASSLYSGELFF
TGTGCCAGCAGCTTATATTCTGGGGAGCTGTTTTTT
>TRBJ2-2|.|.|TRBV5-1
CASSSADMNTGELFF
TGCGCCAGCAGCTCGGCGGATATGAACACCGGGGAGCTGTTTTTT
>TRBJ1-2|.|.|TRBV6-5
CASSYHGGWNYGYTF
TGTGCCAGCAGTTACCATGGGGGGTGGAATTATGGCTACACCTTC
>TRBJ2-1|TRBD1|once|TRBV7-8
CASSLATGGYEQFF
TGTGCCAGCAGCTTAGCAACAGGGGGATATGAGCAGTTCTTC
>TRBJ2-2|.|once|TRBV7-2
CASIMNRANGELFF
TGTGCCAGCATCATGAACAGGGCAAACGGGGAGCTGTTTTTT
>TRBJ2-1|TRBD1|.|TRBV27
CASSFGDRDDNEQFF
TGTGCCAGCAGTTTCGGGGACAGGGATGACAATGAGCAGTTCTTC
>TRBJ2-7|TRBD2|.|TRBV28
CASSPGPTGGIDEQYF
TGTGCCAGCAGTCCAGGGCCAACGGGGGGGATTGACGAGCAGTACTTC
>TRBJ2-7|.|.|TRBV19
CASSRTVTYEQYF
TGTGCCAGTAGTCGGACAGTTACCTACGAGCAGTACTTC
>TRBJ2-7|TRBD1|.|TRBV5-4
CASSSWDSYEQYF
TGTGCCAGCAGCTCATGGGACAGCTACGAGCAGTACTTC